These 9 T cell receptor beta chains were sequenced from one sample in a study of blood T cell repertoires in COVID-19 (dated by TCRdb to 2018 to 2021). The library was produced with the immunoSEQ multiplex PCR assay. Held by TCRdb, this immuneACCESS table contains in-frame sequences only and omits some clones. Under half of the omission traces to an unresolved V gene where checked; the cause of the rest is unknown. The sample records over 75,000 clones, roughly three quarters of which are singletons. About 11% of the sample comes from the top ten. The sequencing sample was made of peripheral blood. The receptors come from a man in his 70s with acute or convalescent COVID-19.

The rearrangement joins TRBV7-8 to TRBJ1-4; no clear D gene. In germline, CDR1 is SGHVS, CDR2 FQNEAQ. Trimming left V 2 bases short and J 8 bases short, with 3 bases between. The CDR3 has 11 residues. The CDR3 DNA is TGTGCCAGCAGCTTACGGGAAAAACTGTTTTTT. Encoded protein: CASSLREKLFF.

This chain links TRBV28 with TRBJ1-5; TRBD1 might be the D (5 bases). V dropped 5 bases and J dropped 4 bases, with 9 bases sitting between them. CDR3 length: 13 amino acids. CDR1 and CDR2 (germline): MDHEN, SYDVKM. CDR3 protein: CASSTGLNQPQHF. The CDR3 region has the DNA TGTGCCAGCAGTACGGGACTTAATCAGCCCCAGCATTTT.

This chain joins TRBV3-1 (or the pseudogene TRBV3-2) and TRBJ1-3; TRBD1 is a possible D gene (5 bases). Germline CDR1 is LGHDT and CDR2 is YNNKEL (reference sequence). The CDR3 is 12 amino acids. The V and J ends lost 2 bases and 7 bases respectively, with 6 bases between them. The CDR3 DNA follows: TGTGCCAGCAGCCAAAACAGGAACACCATATATTTT. It yields the protein CASSQNRNTIYF.

The chain links TRBV6-5 to TRBJ1-2; D perhaps matches TRBD1 (6 bases). The germline V and J ends were trimmed by 8 bases and 6 bases, with 19 bases remaining between them. Per germline, CDR1 MNHEY and CDR2 SVGAGI. The CDR3 has 14 amino acids. CDR3 in amino acids: CASRLPGGMNGYTF. The CDR3 DNA follows: TGTGCCAGCCGCTTACCTGGGGGCATGAATGGCTACACCTTC.

The rearrangement links TRBV3-1 (or the pseudogene TRBV3-2) to TRBJ1-2; 7 nucleotides line up with TRBD1. The V and J ends lost 6 bases and 4 bases, in that order; junction bases with no gene match: 8. This CDR3 comprises 14 residues. Germline V gene data show CDR1 as LGHDT and CDR2 as YNNKEL (reference sequence). Written as DNA, the CDR3 is TGTGCCAGCAGTTTGACAGGGTCTACCTATGGCTACACCTTC. Its protein product is CASSLTGSTYGYTF.

The chain recombines TRBV5-4 with TRBJ1-5, with 8 bases that match TRBD1. There are 19 residues in the CDR3. V dropped 4 bases and J dropped 0; count of bases not matched to a gene: 15. The germline gives CDR1 SGHNT, CDR2 YYREEE (reference sequence). The DNA for the CDR3 is TGTGCCAGCAGCCCAGCACCGGGACAGGTAACGGATAGCAATCAGCCCCAGCATTTT. Its translation: CASSPAPGQVTDSNQPQHF.

This clone was recorded only once. The gene calls are TRBV9 and TRBJ2-3; D uncertain. The V gene's germline CDR1 is SGDLS and CDR2 YYNGEE. The CDR3 length is 13 residues. Trimming shortened V by 0 bases and J by 3 bases, and 5 bases separated the two germline ends. CDR3 nucleotides: TGTGCCAGCAGCGTAGGGCAGACAGATACGCAGTATTTT. As protein: CASSVGQTDTQYF.

This clone was counted only a few times. V gene TRBV24-1 combines with J gene TRBJ1-4; unclear D gene. This CDR3 has 13 residues. Germline V gene sequence: CDR1 KGHDR, CDR2 SFDVKD. The V end lost 2 bases, the J end lost 8 bases, and 8 bases lay between the germline ends. The CDR3 spells CATSDSAEEKLFF. The CDR3 bases are TGTGCCACCAGTGATTCCGCGGAAGAAAAACTGTTTTTT.

This clone was picked up one time. The V and J genes are TRBV3-1 (or the pseudogene TRBV3-2) and TRBJ2-3; 7 nucleotides agree with TRBD2. The CDR3 extends over 15 amino acids. The V gene end was trimmed by 1 base and the J gene end by 2 bases; junction bases not matched to a gene: 3. Per the germline V gene, CDR1 is LGHDT and CDR2 is YNNKEL (reference sequence). Here the CDR3 DNA reads TGTGCCAGCAGCCAAGTGACTAGCCCCACAGATACGCAGTATTTT. As protein: CASSQVTSPTDTQYF.